The 26 T cell receptor beta chains presented below share a single source sample, sequenced in a study of cytomegalovirus exposure and HLA in healthy donors. Researchers ran the PCR with 60 Vbeta and 13 Jbeta primers. The assay was immunoSEQ multiplex PCR, and TCRdb's table has in-frame clones only and misses some. The data show some 190,000 clones, with about 80% seen just once and roughly 1.5% held by the top ten. Sequencing was performed on PBMCs. The source of these receptors is a man aged 18 to 30 in good health and CMV-seronegative.

The chain links TRBV5-6 to TRBJ1-1; no firm D call. The CDR3 totals 17 residues. Germline values: CDR1 SGHDT, CDR2 YYEEEE. The germline V and J ends were trimmed by 3 bases and 2 bases, with 20 bases remaining between them. The CDR3 here is CASSSVKGAVENTEAFF. The CDR3 DNA reads TGTGCCAGCAGCTCGGTAAAAGGAGCCGTAGAAAACACTGAAGCTTTCTTT.

The rearrangement joins TRBV5-5 to TRBJ1-2, with TRBD1 as a possible D gene (6 bases). The CDR3 contains 14 residues. The germline V gene has CDR1 SGHKS and CDR2 YYEKEE (reference sequence). Trimming stripped 6 bases from V and 4 bases from J, with 16 bases between. The CDR3: CASTPRGGSYGYTF. CDR3 bases: TGTGCCAGCACCCCAAGAGGGGGAAGCTATGGCTACACCTTC.

The chain joins TRBV18 to TRBJ2-7; tentatively, D is TRBD1 (6 bases). There are 12 residues in the CDR3. The germline V gene has CDR1 KGHSH and CDR2 LQKENI. Deletions cut 2 bases from V and 6 bases from J, with 8 bases between. The CDR3 DNA reads TGTGCCAGCTCACCATTAGGGGGCGAGCAGTACTTC. This sequence encodes CASSPLGGEQYF.

The chain couples TRBV6-6 to TRBJ1-5; 10 nucleotides align to TRBD1. The CDR3 has 16 residues. The J segment lost 0 bases and the V segment lost 5 bases, leaving 4 bases of the junction unmatched. The germline V gene encodes CDR1 MNHNY and CDR2 SVGAGI (reference sequence). CDR3 sequence (DNA): TGTGCCAGCAGTCGTCGACAGGGGGCTAGCAATCAGCCCCAGCATTTT. It specifies CASSRRQGASNQPQHF.

V is TRBV7-2 and J is TRBJ1-2, with 7 bases lining up with TRBD1. The CDR3 totals 15 residues. The ends lost 4 bases at V and 0 bases at J; junction bases unmatched: 5. Germline V gives CDR1 SGHTA, CDR2 FQGNSA. The CDR3 protein is CASSSTGTPNYGYTF. The CDR3 DNA is TGTGCCAGCAGCTCGACAGGGACCCCTAACTATGGCTACACCTTC.

The chain uses TRBV11-1 and TRBJ2-7; 12 bases agree with TRBD2. The V gene's germline CDR1 is SGHAT and CDR2 FQDESV (reference sequence). The CDR3 runs 13 residues. The V segment lost 7 bases and the J segment 5 bases; nucleotides outside the gene matches: 3. The chain's CDR3 is CASTLAGGDEQYF. DNA of the CDR3: TGTGCCAGCACCCTAGCGGGAGGGGACGAGCAGTACTTC.

This clone was seen only once. This sequence joins TRBV7-3 and TRBJ2-3; D is unresolved. This CDR3 region has 13 residues. V lost 5 bases to trimming and J lost 0 bases, with 6 bases between them. The V gene's germline CDR1 is SGHTA and CDR2 FQGTGA. In nucleotides, the CDR3 is TGTGCCAGCAGCAGAACTAGCACAGATACGCAGTATTTT. This sequence encodes CASSRTSTDTQYF.

The chain joins TRBV9 to TRBJ2-1, with 8 bases aligning to TRBD1. Germline CDR1 reads SGDLS; CDR2 reads YYNGEE. This CDR3 has 16 residues. V lost 4 bases and J lost 8; bases outside the gene matches: 14. The CDR3 spells CASSYHGQGRKDEQFF. The CDR3 bases are TGTGCCAGCAGCTACCATGGACAGGGAAGAAAGGATGAGCAGTTCTTC.

The rearrangement links TRBV28 to TRBJ2-7, with D perhaps TRBD1 (6 bases). This CDR3 has 15 residues. In germline, CDR1 is MDHEN, CDR2 SYDVKM. The ends were cut back, 4 bases at V and 2 bases at J, with 15 bases in the middle. CDR3 DNA sequence: TGTGCCAGCAGTTCTACCCCGACAGGTGCCTACGAGCAGTACTTC. Its translation: CASSSTPTGAYEQYF.

The chain recombines TRBV11-1 with TRBJ2-1; no clear D gene. From germline, CDR1 is SGHAT and CDR2 FQDESV (reference sequence). The CDR3 sequence is 12 residues long. With 2 bases removed from V and 6 bases from J, the gap between germline ends came to 5 bases. CDR3 region: CASSLFSNEQFF. Here the CDR3 DNA reads TGTGCCAGCAGCTTATTCAGCAATGAGCAGTTCTTC.

The gene calls are TRBV5-4 and TRBJ2-7; TRBD1 matches at 8 bases. The CDR3 runs to 15 residues. Trimming at V came to 2 bases and at J to 3 bases, leaving 7 bases not matched to a gene. Germline V CDR1 and CDR2: SGHNT, YYREEE (reference sequence). The CDR3 sequence: CASSFIGQGGYEQYF. CDR3 nucleotide sequence: TGTGCCAGCAGCTTCATAGGACAGGGAGGCTACGAGCAGTACTTC.

This clone was recorded a few times. The rearrangement uses TRBV19 and TRBJ1-4; D unclear. Germline CDR1 LNHDA, CDR2 SQIVND (reference sequence). The V end lost 1 base, the J end lost 0 bases, and 6 bases lay between the germline ends. The CDR3 totals 15 residues. The CDR3 DNA reads as TGTGCCAGTAGTATAGGAGGGACAACTAATGAAAAACTGTTTTTT. Amino acids: CASSIGGTTNEKLFF.

This chain joins TRBV2 and TRBJ2-2, with D possibly being TRBD2 (5 bases). V was pared by 6 bases and J by 6 bases, with 20 bases between. Per germline, CDR1 SNHLY and CDR2 FYNNEI. This CDR3 region has 16 residues. This chain's CDR3 is CASRDLGSGRPGELFF. DNA for the CDR3: TGTGCCAGCAGGGATCTTGGGTCGGGGAGACCCGGGGAGCTGTTTTTT.

This clone showed up just a few times. The chain carries TRBV29-1 and TRBJ1-5; tentative D call: TRBD1 (6 bases). The germline V and J ends were trimmed by 8 bases and 9 bases, with 20 bases remaining between them. Germline V gene data show CDR1 as SQVTM and CDR2 as ANQGSEA. This CDR3 has 13 residues. This chain's CDR3 is CSPTGSVGTPQHF. The CDR3 nucleotides are TGCAGCCCAACAGGGTCCGTTGGTACGCCCCAGCATTTT.

The chain combines TRBV6-5 with TRBJ1-2; D unresolved. The CDR3 loop spans 16 amino acids. The germline V and J ends were trimmed by 4 bases and 2 bases, with 17 bases remaining between them. Germline values: CDR1 MNHEY, CDR2 SVGAGI. The CDR3 DNA reads TGTGCCAGCAGTTTCTCGCGGCTATCAGCAAACTATGGCTACACCTTC. It translates to CASSFSRLSANYGYTF.

This chain links TRBV7-2 with TRBJ1-5, with D perhaps matching TRBD1 (5 bases). Germline values: CDR1 SGHTA, CDR2 FQGNSA. The V end was cut by 1 base, the J end by 5 bases, with 15 bases between. The CDR3 covers 16 residues. Here the CDR3 reads CASSLGRGGTYQPQHF. CDR3 coding DNA: TGTGCCAGCAGCTTAGGAAGAGGTGGGACTTATCAGCCCCAGCATTTT.

This chain connects TRBV15 to TRBJ2-7; no firm D call. V lost 1 base and J 5 bases, leaving 12 bases between the germline ends. The CDR3 contains 14 residues. Germline-derived CDR1 and CDR2 are LNHNV and YYDKDF (reference sequence). The CDR3 is CATSRARSSDEQYF. The CDR3 DNA reads TGTGCCACCAGCAGAGCGAGGTCCAGCGACGAGCAGTACTTC.

The table lists this clone with a count of one. V and J are TRBV15 and TRBJ1-3; 7 bases fit TRBD1. Germline lookup yields CDR1 LNHNV and CDR2 YYDKDF (reference sequence). CDR3 length: 17 residues. Trimming removed 3 bases from V and 0 bases from J; junction bases left unmatched: 8. CDR3 DNA: TGTGCCACCAGCAGGGAGACAGGGCTTCTCTCTGGAAACACCATATATTTT. Its protein product is CATSRETGLLSGNTIYF. The full variable domain, completed using reference TRBV15 and TRBJ1-3, is DAMVIQNPRYQVTQFGKPVTLSCSQTLNHNVMYWYQQKSSQAPKLLFHYYDKDFNNEADTPDNFQSRRPNTSFCFLDIRSPGLGDTAMYLCATSRETGLLSGNTIYFGEGSWLTVV.

This clone was seen a handful of times. The V gene is TRBV6-5, the J gene TRBJ1-2; D is perhaps TRBD1 (6 bases). Trimming stripped 5 bases from V and 5 bases from J, with 18 bases between. In germline, CDR1 is MNHEY, CDR2 SVGAGI. The CDR3 extends over 15 amino acids. The CDR3 loop is CASSRSPKGGYGYTF. In DNA form, the CDR3 reads TGTGCCAGCAGTCGCTCCCCGAAAGGGGGATATGGCTACACCTTC.

About this clone itself: One end of the junction is discordant with germline, which a read error may explain. The rearrangement links TRBV9 to TRBJ2-6; the match to TRBD1 covers 7 bases. Per the germline V gene, CDR1 is SGDLS and CDR2 is YYNGEE. The CDR3 contains 15 residues. In nucleotides, the CDR3 is TGTGCCAGCAGCCCGACAGGGATACCGGCCCACGTCCTGACTTTC. Its protein is CASSPTGIPAHVLTF.

The V call is TRBV9, the J call TRBJ1-1, with 7 bases lining up with TRBD1. Germline-derived CDR1 and CDR2 are SGDLS and YYNGEE. V gave up 4 bases and J gave up 5 bases; unmatched junction bases: 8. The CDR3 spans 14 residues. The CDR3 nucleotides read TGTGCCAGCAGCCTCACAGGGGAGGAGACTGAAGCTTTCTTT. Translation gives CASSLTGEETEAFF.

This clone was found once. This chain links TRBV27 with TRBJ1-5; a weak D match, TRBD1 (6 bases). Trimming removed 10 bases from V and 1 base from J, with 20 bases in between. The CDR3 length is 16 residues. The germline gives CDR1 MNHEY, CDR2 SMNVEV (reference sequence). CDR3 loop: CANPGSYRESNQPQHF. The CDR3 nucleotides are TGTGCCAACCCAGGGTCCTACAGGGAGAGCAATCAGCCCCAGCATTTT.

This clone was counted once. J is TRBJ2-7 and V is TRBV11-2; 10 nucleotides line up with TRBD2. The V segment lost 1 base and the J segment 2 bases; nucleotides outside the gene matches: 2. The CDR3 loop spans 15 amino acids. Germline CDR1 reads SGHAT; CDR2 reads FQNNGV. The CDR3 sequence: CASSLVLAGTYEQYF. CDR3 bases: TGTGCCAGCAGCTTAGTACTAGCGGGGACCTACGAGCAGTACTTC.

This clone appeared a few times. The chain has TRBV7-9 and TRBJ2-7; 10 positions match TRBD1. This CDR3 comprises 14 residues. With 5 bases clipped from V and 3 bases from J, the junction kept 4 bases outside the gene matches. CDR1 and CDR2 (germline): SEHNR, FQNEAQ (reference sequence). The CDR3 sequence is CASSRTGGVYEQYF. CDR3 bases: TGTGCCAGCAGCCGGACAGGGGGAGTCTACGAGCAGTACTTC.

CDR3 DNA: TGTGCCAGCAGCCGCTCCCTCCCCACCCTACCACCGGGACAGAAAGAGACCCAGTACTTC. It specifies CASSRSLPTLPPGQKETQYF. The chain has TRBV4-2 and TRBJ2-5; 7 bases align to TRBD1. Trimming removed 4 bases from V and 3 bases from J; junction bases left unmatched: 23. CDR3 length: 20 amino acids. The germline CDR1 and CDR2 sequences are LGHNA and YNFKEQ.

This clone came up once. The chain couples TRBV29-1 to TRBJ2-6; 9 nucleotides agree with TRBD1. The CDR3 consists of 16 residues. V shed 4 bases, J shed 0 bases, and the junction held 4 bases outside the gene matches. Germline CDR1 SQVTM, CDR2 ANQGSEA. CDR3 sequence (DNA): TGCAGCGTTGCCGGGACAGGGCCCTCTGGGGCCAACGTCCTGACTTTC. Amino acids: CSVAGTGPSGANVLTF.